This T cell receptor (beta chain) derives from a study of response to subunit inactivated influenza vaccine. Broader study findings: Authors suggested each seasonal flu vaccination may recruit only limited numbers of new T cells.

Concerning this clonotype: Antigen specificity is unknown.

J gave up 0 bases and V 6 bases, and 3 bases lay outside the gene matches. Germline loops: CDR1 MNHNS, CDR2 SASEGT. The CDR3 has 15 amino acids. TCRdb called the RT-PCR reads again in MiXCR, with one record for every CDR3 protein. The sample carries fewer than 750,000 distinct CDR3 sequences, 13% to 15% recorded once. The genes are TRBV6-1 and TRBJ2-1; the match to TRBD1 covers 9 bases. Sample: PBMCs from blood, taken 12 days after vaccination. The TCR was taken from a man in his fifties who received an inactivated influenza vaccine. CDR3 sequence reads: CASRTGGGSYNEQFF. Here the CDR3 DNA reads TGTGCCAGCAGGACAGGGGGGGGCTCCTACAATGAGCAGTTCTTC.